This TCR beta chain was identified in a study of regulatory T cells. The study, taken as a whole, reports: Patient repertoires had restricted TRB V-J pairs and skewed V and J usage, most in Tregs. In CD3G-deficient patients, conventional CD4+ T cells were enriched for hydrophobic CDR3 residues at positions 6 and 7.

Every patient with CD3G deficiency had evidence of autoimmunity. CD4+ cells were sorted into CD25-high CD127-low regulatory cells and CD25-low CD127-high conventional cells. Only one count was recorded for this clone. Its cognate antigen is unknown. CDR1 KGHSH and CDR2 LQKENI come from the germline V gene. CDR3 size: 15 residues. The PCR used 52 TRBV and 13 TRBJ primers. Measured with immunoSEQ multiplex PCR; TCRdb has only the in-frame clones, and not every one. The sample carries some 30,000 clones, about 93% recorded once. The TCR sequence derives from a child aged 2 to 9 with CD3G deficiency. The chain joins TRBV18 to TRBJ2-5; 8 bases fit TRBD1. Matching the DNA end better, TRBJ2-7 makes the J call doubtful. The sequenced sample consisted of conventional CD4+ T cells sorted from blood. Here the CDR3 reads CASSQGQGQVYEQYF. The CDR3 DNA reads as TGTGCCAGCTCACAGGGCCAGGGACAGGTCTACGAGCAGTACTTC.